This is a list of T cell receptor beta chains from one sample in a study of control samples from healthy donors and cancer patients. The assay was immunoSEQ multiplex PCR, and TCRdb's table has in-frame clones only and misses some. The sample has around 75,000 clones; 85% to 95% are singletons. Sequencing was done on a sample of blood. Receptors originate from a woman in her fifties or sixties in good health. Both conserved end residues are part of each CDR3. D genes are given only for firm matches. Rows give clone size only sometimes, using once, few, many, or a class for an expanded clone.

V gene: TRBV13
D gene: -
J gene: TRBJ1-3
clone size: -
CDR3 protein: CASSLTGSGNTIYF
CDR3 DNA: TGTGCCAGCAGCCTGACAGGCTCTGGAAACACCATATATTTT

V gene: TRBV9
D gene: TRBD2
J gene: TRBJ2-2
clone size: -
CDR3 protein: CASSVADGWASGRPGELFF
CDR3 DNA: TGTGCCAGCAGCGTAGCTGATGGGTGGGCTAGCGGGAGACCCGGGGAGCTGTTTTTT

V gene: TRBV28
D gene: -
J gene: TRBJ1-4
clone size: -
CDR3 protein: CASSFLRGGREKLFF
CDR3 DNA: TGTGCCAGCAGTTTTCTAAGGGGTGGTCGGGAAAAACTGTTTTTT

V gene: TRBV5-1
D gene: TRBD1
J gene: TRBJ1-4
clone size: -
CDR3 protein: CASSLGDRINEKLFF
CDR3 DNA: TGCGCCAGCAGCTTGGGGGACAGGATTAATGAAAAACTGTTTTTT

V gene: TRBV7-3
D gene: -
J gene: TRBJ2-2
clone size: few
CDR3 protein: CASSLGGANTGELFF
CDR3 DNA: TGTGCCAGCAGTCTCGGGGGCGCGAACACCGGGGAGCTGTTTTTT

V gene: TRBV12-5
D gene: TRBD2
J gene: TRBJ2-1
clone size: -
CDR3 protein: CASGLTLAGGPITYNEQFF
CDR3 DNA: TGTGCTAGTGGTTTGACCCTAGCGGGAGGGCCCATAACCTACAATGAGCAGTTCTTC

V gene: TRBV5-4
D gene: -
J gene: TRBJ1-4
clone size: -
CDR3 protein: CASSLGSETNEKLFF
CDR3 DNA: TGTGCCAGCAGCTTGGGGTCAGAAACTAATGAAAAACTGTTTTTT

V gene: TRBV28
D gene: TRBD1
J gene: TRBJ2-3
clone size: -
CDR3 protein: CASSNRGLTDTQYF
CDR3 DNA: TGTGCCAGCAGTAACAGGGGGCTAACAGATACGCAGTATTTT

V gene: TRBV27
D gene: TRBD2
J gene: TRBJ2-7
clone size: -
CDR3 protein: CASSSILASGSYEQYF
CDR3 DNA: TGTGCCAGCAGTTCCATATTGGCTAGCGGTTCCTACGAGCAGTACTTC

V gene: TRBV2
D gene: TRBD1
J gene: TRBJ2-5
clone size: once
CDR3 protein: CASRDRGHQETQYF
CDR3 DNA: TGTGCCAGCCGGGACAGGGGGCACCAAGAGACCCAGTACTTC

V gene: TRBV6-5
D gene: -
J gene: TRBJ1-1
clone size: -
CDR3 protein: CASNRGGNTEAFF
CDR3 DNA: TGTGCCAGCAACCGAGGGGGGAACACTGAAGCTTTCTTT

V gene: TRBV2
D gene: TRBD1
J gene: TRBJ1-1
clone size: -
CDR3 protein: CASSTTGGEMNTEAFF
CDR3 DNA: TGTGCCAGCAGCACGACAGGGGGGGAGATGAACACTGAAGCTTTCTTT

V gene: TRBV11-1
D gene: -
J gene: TRBJ2-1
clone size: -
CDR3 protein: CASSLAQGSGNEQFF
CDR3 DNA: TGTGCCAGCAGCTTAGCTCAGGGATCGGGCAATGAGCAGTTCTTC

V gene: TRBV20-1
D gene: -
J gene: TRBJ1-3
clone size: -
CDR3 protein: CSASDFSGNTIYF
CDR3 DNA: TGCAGTGCTAGTGATTTCTCTGGAAACACCATATATTTT

V gene: TRBV24-1
D gene: -
J gene: TRBJ2-1
clone size: -
CDR3 protein: CATSDSPMYNEQFF
CDR3 DNA: TGTGCCACCAGTGATTCCCCCATGTACAATGAGCAGTTCTTC

V gene: TRBV4-2
D gene: TRBD1
J gene: TRBJ1-1
clone size: -
CDR3 protein: CASSRTTGRNTEAFF
CDR3 DNA: TGTGCCAGCAGCCGCACGACAGGGCGGAACACTGAAGCTTTCTTT

V gene: TRBV3-1/TRBV3-2
D gene: -
J gene: TRBJ1-1
clone size: -
CDR3 protein: CASSQPPNTEAFF
CDR3 DNA: TGTGCCAGCAGCCAACCCCCGAACACTGAAGCTTTCTTT

V gene: TRBV24-1
D gene: -
J gene: TRBJ2-1
clone size: -
CDR3 protein: CATSLRRNGAYNEQFF
CDR3 DNA: TGTGCCACCAGTCTACGGCGGAACGGGGCATACAATGAGCAGTTCTTC

V gene: TRBV7-8
D gene: -
J gene: TRBJ1-4
clone size: -
CDR3 protein: CASSLARPHGVATNEKLFF
CDR3 DNA: TGTGCCAGCAGCTTAGCCCGGCCTCACGGGGTGGCAACTAATGAAAAACTGTTTTTT

V gene: TRBV6-5
D gene: TRBD1
J gene: TRBJ2-7
clone size: -
CDR3 protein: CASSYSTGGIYEQYF
CDR3 DNA: TGTGCCAGCAGTTACTCCACAGGGGGAATCTACGAGCAGTACTTC

V gene: TRBV4-1
D gene: -
J gene: TRBJ2-1
clone size: -
CDR3 protein: CASSQDPSGGAHTYNEQFF
CDR3 DNA: TGCGCCAGCAGCCAAGACCCTTCAGGGGGGGCCCATACCTACAATGAGCAGTTCTTC

V gene: TRBV19
D gene: -
J gene: TRBJ1-5
clone size: once
CDR3 protein: CASRSLVRGQPQHF
CDR3 DNA: TGTGCCAGTAGAAGCCTGGTGAGGGGTCAGCCCCAGCATTTT

V gene: TRBV10-3
D gene: -
J gene: TRBJ2-5
clone size: -
CDR3 protein: CAISELQETQYF
CDR3 DNA: TGTGCCATCAGTGAGTTACAAGAGACCCAGTACTTC

V gene: TRBV28
D gene: TRBD1
J gene: TRBJ2-7
clone size: -
CDR3 protein: CASIPGGSSYEQYF
CDR3 DNA: TGTGCCAGCATTCCAGGGGGAAGCTCCTACGAGCAGTACTTC

V gene: TRBV29-1
D gene: -
J gene: TRBJ2-7
clone size: -
CDR3 protein: CSVEIVGYEQYF
CDR3 DNA: TGCAGCGTTGAGATCGTAGGATACGAGCAGTACTTC

V gene: TRBV7-2
D gene: -
J gene: TRBJ2-5
clone size: -
CDR3 protein: CASSRPGETQYF
CDR3 DNA: TGTGCCAGCAGCCGCCCGGGGGAGACCCAGTACTTC